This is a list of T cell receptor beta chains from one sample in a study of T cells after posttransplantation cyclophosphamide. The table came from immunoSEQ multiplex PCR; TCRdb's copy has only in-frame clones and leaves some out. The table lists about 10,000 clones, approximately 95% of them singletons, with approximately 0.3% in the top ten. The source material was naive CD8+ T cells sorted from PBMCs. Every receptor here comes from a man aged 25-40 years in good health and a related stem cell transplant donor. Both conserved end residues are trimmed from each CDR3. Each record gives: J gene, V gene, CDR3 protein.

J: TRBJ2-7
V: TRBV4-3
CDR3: ASSQDGGSGGYEQY

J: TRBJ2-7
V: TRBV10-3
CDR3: AISESRQGGYEQY

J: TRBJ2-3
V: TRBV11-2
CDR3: ASSLGRAADTQY

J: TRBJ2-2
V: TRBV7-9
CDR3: AIRTGDRELF

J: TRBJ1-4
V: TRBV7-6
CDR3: ASSLVRTTTTNEKLF

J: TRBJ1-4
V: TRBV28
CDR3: ASSLEGTLNEKLF

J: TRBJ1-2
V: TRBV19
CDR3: ASSTSNGQGWGYT

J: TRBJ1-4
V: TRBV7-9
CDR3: ASSLGINEKLF

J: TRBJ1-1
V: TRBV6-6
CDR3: ASSNGQGWTEAF

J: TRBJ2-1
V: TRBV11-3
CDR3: ASSSGTLDNEQF

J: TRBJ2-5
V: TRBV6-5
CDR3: ASSPGQGLKTQY

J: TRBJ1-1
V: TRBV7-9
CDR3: ASSLKDRVYPEAF

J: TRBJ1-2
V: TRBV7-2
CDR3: ASSLAGGGSYGYT

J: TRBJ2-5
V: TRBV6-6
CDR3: ASSYAGGETQY

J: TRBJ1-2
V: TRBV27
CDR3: ASSLSGTGNGYT

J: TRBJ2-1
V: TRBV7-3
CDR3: ASSLRAGSGNEQF